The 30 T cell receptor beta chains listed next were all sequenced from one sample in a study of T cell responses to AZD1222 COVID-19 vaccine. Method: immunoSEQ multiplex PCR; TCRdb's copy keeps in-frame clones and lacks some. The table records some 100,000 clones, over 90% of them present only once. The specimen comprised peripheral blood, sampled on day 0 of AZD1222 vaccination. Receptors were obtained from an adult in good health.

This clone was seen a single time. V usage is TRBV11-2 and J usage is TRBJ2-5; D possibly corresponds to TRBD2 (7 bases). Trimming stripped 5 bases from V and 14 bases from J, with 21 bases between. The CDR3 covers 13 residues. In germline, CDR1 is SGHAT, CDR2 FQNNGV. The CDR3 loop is CASSPGGGDRAYF. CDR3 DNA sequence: TGTGCCAGCAGCCCGGGGGGCGGGGACCGAGCCTACTTC.

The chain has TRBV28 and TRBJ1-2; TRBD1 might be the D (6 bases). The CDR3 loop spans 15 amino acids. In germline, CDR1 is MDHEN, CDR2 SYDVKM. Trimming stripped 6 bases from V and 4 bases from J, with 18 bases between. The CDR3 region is CASRVFTGTSYGYTF. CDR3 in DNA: TGTGCCAGCAGGGTCTTCACAGGGACTTCCTATGGCTACACCTTC.

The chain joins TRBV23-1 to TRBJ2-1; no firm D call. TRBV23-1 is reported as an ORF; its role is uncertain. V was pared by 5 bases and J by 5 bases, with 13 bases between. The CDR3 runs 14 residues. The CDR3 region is CASSCRGLNNEQFF. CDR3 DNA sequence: TGCGCCAGCAGTTGCCGCGGCCTAAACAATGAGCAGTTCTTC.

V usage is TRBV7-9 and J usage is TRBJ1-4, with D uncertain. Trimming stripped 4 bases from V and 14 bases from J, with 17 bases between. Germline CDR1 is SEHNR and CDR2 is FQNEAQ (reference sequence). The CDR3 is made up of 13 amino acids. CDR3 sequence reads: CASSSEIAVMLFF. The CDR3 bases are TGTGCCAGCAGCTCAGAAATAGCCGTAATGCTGTTTTTT.

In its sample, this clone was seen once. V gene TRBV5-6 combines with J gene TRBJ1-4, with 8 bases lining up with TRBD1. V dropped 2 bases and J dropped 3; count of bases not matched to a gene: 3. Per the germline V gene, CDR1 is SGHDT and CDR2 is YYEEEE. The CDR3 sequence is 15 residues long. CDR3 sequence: CASSFRTGSNEKLFF. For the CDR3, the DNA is TGTGCCAGCAGCTTTCGGACAGGGTCTAATGAAAAACTGTTTTTT.

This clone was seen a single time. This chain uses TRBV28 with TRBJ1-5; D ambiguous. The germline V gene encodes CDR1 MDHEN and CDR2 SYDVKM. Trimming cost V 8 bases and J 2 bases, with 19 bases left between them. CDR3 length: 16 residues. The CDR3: CASEAFPQRGNQPQHF. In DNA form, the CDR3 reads TGTGCCAGCGAGGCCTTCCCCCAACGCGGCAATCAGCCCCAGCATTTT.

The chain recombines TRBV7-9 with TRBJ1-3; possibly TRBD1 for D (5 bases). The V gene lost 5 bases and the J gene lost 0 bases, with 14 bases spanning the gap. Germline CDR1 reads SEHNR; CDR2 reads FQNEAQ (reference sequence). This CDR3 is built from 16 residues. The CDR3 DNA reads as TGTGCCAGCAGCCAGGGACCCCCCTTCTCTGGAAACACCATATATTTT. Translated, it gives CASSQGPPFSGNTIYF.

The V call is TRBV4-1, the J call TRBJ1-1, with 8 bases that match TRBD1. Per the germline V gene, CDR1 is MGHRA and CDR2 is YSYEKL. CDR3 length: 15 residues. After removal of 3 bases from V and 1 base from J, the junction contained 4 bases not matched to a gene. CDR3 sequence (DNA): TGCGCCAGCAGCCAGGGCCAGGGGGCGAACACTGAAGCTTTCTTT. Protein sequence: CASSQGQGANTEAFF.

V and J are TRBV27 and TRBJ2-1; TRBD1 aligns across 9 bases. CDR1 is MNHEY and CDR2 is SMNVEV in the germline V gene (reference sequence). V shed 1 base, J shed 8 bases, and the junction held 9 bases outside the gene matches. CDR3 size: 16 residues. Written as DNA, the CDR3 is TGTGCCAGCAGTTTATTTCCGGGACAGGGCACGTATGAGCAGTTCTTC. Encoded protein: CASSLFPGQGTYEQFF.

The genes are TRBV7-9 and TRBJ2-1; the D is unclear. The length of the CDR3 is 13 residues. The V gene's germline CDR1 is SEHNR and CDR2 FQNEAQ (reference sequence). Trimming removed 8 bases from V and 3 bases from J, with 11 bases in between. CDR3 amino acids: CASGKANYNEQFF. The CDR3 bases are TGTGCCAGCGGTAAAGCGAACTACAATGAGCAGTTCTTC.

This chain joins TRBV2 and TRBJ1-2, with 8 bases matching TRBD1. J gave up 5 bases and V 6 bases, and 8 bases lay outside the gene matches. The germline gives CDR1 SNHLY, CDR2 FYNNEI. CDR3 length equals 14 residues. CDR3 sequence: CASRSGQGDYGYTF. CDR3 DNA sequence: TGTGCCAGCAGATCAGGACAGGGCGATTATGGCTACACCTTC.

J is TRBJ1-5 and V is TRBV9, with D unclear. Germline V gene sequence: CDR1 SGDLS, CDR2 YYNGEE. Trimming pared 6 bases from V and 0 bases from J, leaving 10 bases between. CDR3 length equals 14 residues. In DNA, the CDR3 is TGTGCCAGCACCCAACCCTATAGCAATCAGCCCCAGCATTTT. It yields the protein CASTQPYSNQPQHF. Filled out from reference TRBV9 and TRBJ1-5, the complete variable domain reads DSGVTQTPKHLITATGQRVTLRCSPRSGDLSVYWYQQSLDQGLQFLIQYYNGEERAKGNILERFSAQQFPDLHSELNLSSLELGDSALYFCASTQPYSNQPQHFGDGTRLSIL.

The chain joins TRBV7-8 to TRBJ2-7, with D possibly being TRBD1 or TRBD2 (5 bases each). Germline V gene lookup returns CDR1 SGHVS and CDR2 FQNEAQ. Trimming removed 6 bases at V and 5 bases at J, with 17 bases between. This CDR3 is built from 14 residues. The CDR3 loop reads CASRPVRDGDEQYF. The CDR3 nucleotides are TGTGCCAGCAGACCTGTCCGGGACGGAGACGAGCAGTACTTC.

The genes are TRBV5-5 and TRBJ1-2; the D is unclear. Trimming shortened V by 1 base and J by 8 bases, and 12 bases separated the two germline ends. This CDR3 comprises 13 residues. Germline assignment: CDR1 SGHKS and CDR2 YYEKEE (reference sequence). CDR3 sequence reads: CASSLLSYPGYTF. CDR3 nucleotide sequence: TGTGCCAGCAGCTTGCTCTCCTACCCAGGCTACACCTTC. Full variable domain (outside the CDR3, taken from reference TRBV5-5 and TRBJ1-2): DAGVTQSPTHLIKTRGQQVTLRCSPISGHKSVSWYQQVLGQGPQFIFQYYEKEERGRGNFPDRFSARQFPNYSSELNVNALLLGDSALYLCASSLLSYPGYTFGSGTRLTVV.

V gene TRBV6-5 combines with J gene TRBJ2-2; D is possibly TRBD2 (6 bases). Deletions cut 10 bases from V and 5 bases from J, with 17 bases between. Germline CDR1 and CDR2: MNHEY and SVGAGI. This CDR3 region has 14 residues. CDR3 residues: CATGTQQSTGELFF. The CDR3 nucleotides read TGTGCCACAGGGACTCAACAGTCAACCGGGGAGCTGTTTTTT.

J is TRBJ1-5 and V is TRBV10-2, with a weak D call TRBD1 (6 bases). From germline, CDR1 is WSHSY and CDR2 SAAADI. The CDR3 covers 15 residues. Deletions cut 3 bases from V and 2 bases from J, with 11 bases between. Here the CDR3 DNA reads TGCGCCAGCAGTGACAGGGGCTCGGGCAATCAGCCCCAGCATTTT. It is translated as CASSDRGSGNQPQHF.

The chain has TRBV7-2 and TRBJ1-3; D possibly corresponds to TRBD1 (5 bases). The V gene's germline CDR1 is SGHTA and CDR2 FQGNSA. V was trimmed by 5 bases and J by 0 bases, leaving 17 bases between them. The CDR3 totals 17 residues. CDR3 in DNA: TGTGCCAGCAGCCCGATGGGGGGGGGTTTCTCTGGAAACACCATATATTTT. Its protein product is CASSPMGGGFSGNTIYF.

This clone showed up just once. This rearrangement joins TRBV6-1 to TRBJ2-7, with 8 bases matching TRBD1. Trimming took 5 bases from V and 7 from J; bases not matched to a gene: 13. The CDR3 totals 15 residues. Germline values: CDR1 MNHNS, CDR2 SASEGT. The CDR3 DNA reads TGTGCCAGCAGTCAAGGACAGGGTAGCTACGGGGAGCAGTACTTC. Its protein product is CASSQGQGSYGEQYF.

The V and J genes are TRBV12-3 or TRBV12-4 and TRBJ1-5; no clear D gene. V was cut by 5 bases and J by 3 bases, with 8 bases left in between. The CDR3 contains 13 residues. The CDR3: CASSRRTNQPQHF. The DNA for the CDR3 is TGTGCCAGCAGTCGACGGACCAATCAGCCCCAGCATTTT.

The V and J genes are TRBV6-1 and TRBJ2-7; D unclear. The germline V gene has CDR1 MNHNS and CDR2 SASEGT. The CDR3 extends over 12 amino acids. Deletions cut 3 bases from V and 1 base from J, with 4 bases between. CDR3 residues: CASSEFSYEQYF. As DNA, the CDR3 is TGTGCCAGCAGTGAGTTTTCCTACGAGCAGTACTTC.

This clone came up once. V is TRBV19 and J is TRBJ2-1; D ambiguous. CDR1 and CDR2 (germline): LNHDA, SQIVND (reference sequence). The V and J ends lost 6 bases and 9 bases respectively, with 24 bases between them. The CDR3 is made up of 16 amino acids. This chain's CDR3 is CASRSGFTGLGGEQFF. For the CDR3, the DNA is TGTGCCAGTAGGTCCGGCTTTACGGGCCTGGGCGGTGAGCAGTTCTTC.

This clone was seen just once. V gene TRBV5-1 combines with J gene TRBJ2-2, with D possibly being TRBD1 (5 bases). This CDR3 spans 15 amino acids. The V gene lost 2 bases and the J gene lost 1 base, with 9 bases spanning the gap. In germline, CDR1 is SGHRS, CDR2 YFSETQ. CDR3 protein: CASSFQGENTGELFF. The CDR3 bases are TGCGCCAGCAGCTTTCAGGGTGAGAACACCGGGGAGCTGTTTTTT. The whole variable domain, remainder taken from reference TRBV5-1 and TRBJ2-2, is KAGVTQTPRYLIKTRGQQVTLSCSPISGHRSVSWYQQTPGQGLQFLFEYFSETQRNKGNFPGRFSGRQFSNSRSEMNVSTLELGDSALYLCASSFQGENTGELFFGEGSRLTVL.

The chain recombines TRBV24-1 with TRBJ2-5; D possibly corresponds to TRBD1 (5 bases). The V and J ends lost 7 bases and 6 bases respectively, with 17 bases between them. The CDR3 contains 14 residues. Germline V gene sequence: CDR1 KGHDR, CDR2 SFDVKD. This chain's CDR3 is CATRLQGWGKTQYF. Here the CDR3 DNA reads TGTGCCACCAGATTGCAGGGTTGGGGTAAGACCCAGTACTTC.

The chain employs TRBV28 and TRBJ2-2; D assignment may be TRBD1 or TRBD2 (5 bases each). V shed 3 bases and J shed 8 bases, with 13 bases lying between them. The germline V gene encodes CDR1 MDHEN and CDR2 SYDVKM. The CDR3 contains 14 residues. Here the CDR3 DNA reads TGTGCCAGCAGTTTGGCATGGGGGAGTGGGGAGCTGTTTTTT. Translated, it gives CASSLAWGSGELFF.

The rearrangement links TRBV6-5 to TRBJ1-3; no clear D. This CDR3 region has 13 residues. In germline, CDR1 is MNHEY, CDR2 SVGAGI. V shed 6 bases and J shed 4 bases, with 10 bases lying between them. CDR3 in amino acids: CASRGFKGNTIYF. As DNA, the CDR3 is TGTGCCAGCAGGGGGTTTAAAGGAAACACCATATATTTT.

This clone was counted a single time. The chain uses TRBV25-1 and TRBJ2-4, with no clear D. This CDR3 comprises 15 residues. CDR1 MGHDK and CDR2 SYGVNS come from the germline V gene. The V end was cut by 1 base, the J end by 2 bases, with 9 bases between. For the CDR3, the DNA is TGTGCCAGCAGTGAATCCCCAGCGCCCAAAAACATTCAGTACTTC. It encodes CASSESPAPKNIQYF.

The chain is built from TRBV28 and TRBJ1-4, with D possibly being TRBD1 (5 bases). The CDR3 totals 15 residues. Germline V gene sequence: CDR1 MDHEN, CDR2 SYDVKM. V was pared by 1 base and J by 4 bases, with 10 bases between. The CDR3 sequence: CASSLFGTGNEKLFF. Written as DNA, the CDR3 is TGTGCCAGCAGTTTATTCGGGACGGGTAATGAAAAACTGTTTTTT.

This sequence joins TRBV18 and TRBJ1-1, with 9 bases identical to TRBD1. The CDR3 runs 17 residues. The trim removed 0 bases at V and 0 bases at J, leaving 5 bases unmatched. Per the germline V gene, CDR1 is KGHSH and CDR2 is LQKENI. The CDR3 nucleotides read TGTGCCAGCTCACCACCGGTGGACAGGGGATTGAACACTGAAGCTTTCTTT. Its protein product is CASSPPVDRGLNTEAFF.

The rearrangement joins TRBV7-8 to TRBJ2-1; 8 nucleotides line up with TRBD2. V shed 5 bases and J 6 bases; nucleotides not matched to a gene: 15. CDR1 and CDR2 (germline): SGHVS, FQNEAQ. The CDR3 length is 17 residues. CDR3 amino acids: CASSEILAGGPSNEQFF. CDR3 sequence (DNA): TGTGCCAGCAGCGAAATACTTGCGGGGGGCCCTAGCAATGAGCAGTTCTTC.

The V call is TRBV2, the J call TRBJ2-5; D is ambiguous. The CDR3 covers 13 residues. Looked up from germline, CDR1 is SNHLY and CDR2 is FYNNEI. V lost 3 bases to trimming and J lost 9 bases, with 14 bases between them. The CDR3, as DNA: TGTGCCAGCAGTGAGAGTCTAGGAAGGGCCCAGTACTTC. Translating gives CASSESLGRAQYF.